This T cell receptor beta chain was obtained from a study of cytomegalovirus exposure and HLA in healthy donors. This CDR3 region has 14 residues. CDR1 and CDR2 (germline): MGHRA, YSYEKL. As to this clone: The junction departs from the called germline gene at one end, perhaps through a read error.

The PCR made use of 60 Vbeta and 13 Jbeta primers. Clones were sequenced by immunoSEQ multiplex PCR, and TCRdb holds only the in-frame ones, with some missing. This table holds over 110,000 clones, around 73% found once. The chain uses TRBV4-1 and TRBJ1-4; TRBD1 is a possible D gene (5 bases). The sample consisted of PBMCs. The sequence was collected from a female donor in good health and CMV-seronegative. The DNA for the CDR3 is TGCGCCAGCAGCCCGACAGCAAATAGTGAAAAACCGTTTTTT. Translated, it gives CASSPTANSEKPFF.